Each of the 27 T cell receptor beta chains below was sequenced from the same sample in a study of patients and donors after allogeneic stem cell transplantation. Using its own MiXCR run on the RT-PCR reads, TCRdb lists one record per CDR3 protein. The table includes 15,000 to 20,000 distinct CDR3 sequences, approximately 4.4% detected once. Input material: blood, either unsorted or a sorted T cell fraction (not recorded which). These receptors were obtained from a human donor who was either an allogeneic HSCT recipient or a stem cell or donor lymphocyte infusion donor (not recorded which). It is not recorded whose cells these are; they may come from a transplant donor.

In DNA, the CDR3 is TGTGCCAGCCGGGGTAACGGGTTCTCTGGGGCCAACGTCCTGACTTTC. Its protein product is CASRGNGFSGANVLTF. The gene calls are TRBV7-9 and TRBJ2-6; D is perhaps TRBD2 (5 bases). The germline gives CDR1 SEHNR, CDR2 FQNEAQ (reference sequence). Between the trimmed V and J ends, which lost 8 bases and 0 bases, there was a span of 14 bases. This CDR3 has 16 residues.

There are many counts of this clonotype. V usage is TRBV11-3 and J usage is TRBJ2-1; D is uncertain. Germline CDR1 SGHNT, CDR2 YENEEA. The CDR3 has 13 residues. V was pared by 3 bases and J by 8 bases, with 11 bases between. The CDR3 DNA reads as TGTGCCAGCAGCTTTATGGTGGGCGATGAGCAGTTCTTC. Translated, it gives CASSFMVGDEQFF. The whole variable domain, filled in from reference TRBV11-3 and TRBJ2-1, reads EAGVVQSPRYKIIEKKQPVAFWCNPISGHNTLYWYLQNLGQGPELLIRYENEEAVDDSQLPKDRFSAERLKGVDSTLKIQPAELGDSAVYLCASSFMVGDEQFFGPGTRLTVL.

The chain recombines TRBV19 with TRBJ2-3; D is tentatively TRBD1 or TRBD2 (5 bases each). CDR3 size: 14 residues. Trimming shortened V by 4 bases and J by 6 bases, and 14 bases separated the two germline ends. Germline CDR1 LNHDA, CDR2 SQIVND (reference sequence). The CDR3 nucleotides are TGTGCCAGTAGTACCCCGGGGCCCCAGGATACGCAGTATTTT. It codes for CASSTPGPQDTQYF.

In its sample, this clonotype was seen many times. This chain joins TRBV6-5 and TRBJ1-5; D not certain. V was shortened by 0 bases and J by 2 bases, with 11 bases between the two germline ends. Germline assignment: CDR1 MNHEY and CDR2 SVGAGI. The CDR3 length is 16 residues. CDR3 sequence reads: CASSYSRETGNQPQHF. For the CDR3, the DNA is TGTGCCAGCAGTTACTCGAGGGAGACGGGCAATCAGCCCCAGCATTTT.

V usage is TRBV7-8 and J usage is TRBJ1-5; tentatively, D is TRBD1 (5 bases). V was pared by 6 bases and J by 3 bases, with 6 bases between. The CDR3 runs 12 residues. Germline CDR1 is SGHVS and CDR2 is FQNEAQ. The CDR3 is CASRGLNQPQHF. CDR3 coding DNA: TGTGCCAGCAGGGGACTCAATCAGCCCCAGCATTTT.

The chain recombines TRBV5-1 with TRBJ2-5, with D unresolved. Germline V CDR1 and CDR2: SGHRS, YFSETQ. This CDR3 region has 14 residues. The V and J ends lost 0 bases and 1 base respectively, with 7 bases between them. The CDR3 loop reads CASSLGPTQETQYF. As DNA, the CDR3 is TGCGCCAGCAGCTTGGGACCGACCCAAGAGACCCAGTACTTC.

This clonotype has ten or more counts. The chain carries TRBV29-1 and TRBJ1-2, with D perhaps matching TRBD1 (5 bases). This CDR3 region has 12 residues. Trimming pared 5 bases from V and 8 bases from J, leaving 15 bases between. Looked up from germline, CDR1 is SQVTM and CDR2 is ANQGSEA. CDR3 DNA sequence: TGCAGCGTTCACCCAGGGTATGGAGGCTACACCTTC. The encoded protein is CSVHPGYGGYTF.

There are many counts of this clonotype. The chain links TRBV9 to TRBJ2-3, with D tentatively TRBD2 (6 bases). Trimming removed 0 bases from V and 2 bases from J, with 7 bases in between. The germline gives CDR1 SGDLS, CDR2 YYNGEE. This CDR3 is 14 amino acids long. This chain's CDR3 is CASSVAGVTDTQYF. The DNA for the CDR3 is TGTGCCAGCAGCGTAGCGGGAGTCACAGATACGCAGTATTTT.

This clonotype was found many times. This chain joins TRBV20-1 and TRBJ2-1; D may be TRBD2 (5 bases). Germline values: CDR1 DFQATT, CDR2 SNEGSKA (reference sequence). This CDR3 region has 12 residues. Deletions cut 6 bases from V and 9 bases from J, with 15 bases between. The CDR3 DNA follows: TGCAGTGCAAGGGAGCGCGCGGCTGAGCAGTTCTTC. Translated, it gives CSARERAAEQFF.

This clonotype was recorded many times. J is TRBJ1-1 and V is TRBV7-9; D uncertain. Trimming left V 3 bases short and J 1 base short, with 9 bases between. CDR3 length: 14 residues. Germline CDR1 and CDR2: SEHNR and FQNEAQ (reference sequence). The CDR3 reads CASSFHEGNTEAFF. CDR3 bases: TGTGCCAGCAGCTTTCACGAGGGGAACACTGAAGCTTTCTTT.

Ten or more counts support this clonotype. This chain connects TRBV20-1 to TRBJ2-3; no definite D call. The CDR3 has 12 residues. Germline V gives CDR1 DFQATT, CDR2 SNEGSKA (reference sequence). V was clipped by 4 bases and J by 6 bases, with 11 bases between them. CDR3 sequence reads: CSATGQEDTQYF. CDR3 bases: TGCAGTGCTACAGGCCAGGAGGATACGCAGTATTTT.

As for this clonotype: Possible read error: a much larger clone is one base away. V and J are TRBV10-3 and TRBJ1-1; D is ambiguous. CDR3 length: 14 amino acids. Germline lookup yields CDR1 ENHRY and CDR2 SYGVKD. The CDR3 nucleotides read TGTGCCATTGCGCCGGACTCCCAAAACACTGAAGTTTTCTTT. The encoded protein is CAIAPDSQNTEVFF.

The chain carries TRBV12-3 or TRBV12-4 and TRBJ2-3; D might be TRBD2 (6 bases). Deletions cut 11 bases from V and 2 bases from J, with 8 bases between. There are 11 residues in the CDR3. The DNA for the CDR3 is TGTGCCGGGGGGTTCACAGATACGCAGTATTTT. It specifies CAGGFTDTQYF.

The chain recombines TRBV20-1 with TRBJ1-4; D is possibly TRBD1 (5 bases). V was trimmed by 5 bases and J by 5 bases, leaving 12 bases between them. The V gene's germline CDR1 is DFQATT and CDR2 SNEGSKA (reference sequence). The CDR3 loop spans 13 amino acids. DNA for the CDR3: TGCAGTGCTCGACGCCCAGGGAATGAAAAACTGTTTTTT. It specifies CSARRPGNEKLFF.

CDR3 coding DNA: TGTGCCAGCAGCCCCCAGGGACTAGCGGGGGTGATTGAGCAGTTCTTC. Protein: CASSPQGLAGVIEQFF. The chain uses TRBV7-2 and TRBJ2-1; 14 positions agree with TRBD2. The CDR3 consists of 16 residues. In germline, CDR1 is SGHTA, CDR2 FQGNSA. The ends lost 5 bases at V and 9 bases at J; junction bases unmatched: 9. The variable domain in full, completed from reference TRBV7-2 and TRBJ2-1, reads GAGVSQSPSNKVTEKGKDVELRCDPISGHTALYWYRQSLGQGLEFLIYFQGNSAPDKSGLPSDRFSAERTGGSVSTLTIQRTQQEDSAVYLCASSPQGLAGVIEQFFGPGTRLTVL.

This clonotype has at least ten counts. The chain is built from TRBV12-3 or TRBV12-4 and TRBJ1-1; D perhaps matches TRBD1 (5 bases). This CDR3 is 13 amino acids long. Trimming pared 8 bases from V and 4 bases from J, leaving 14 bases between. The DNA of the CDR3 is TGTGCCAGCCGTGGGGGGATAGGCACTGAAGCTTTCTTT. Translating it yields CASRGGIGTEAFF.

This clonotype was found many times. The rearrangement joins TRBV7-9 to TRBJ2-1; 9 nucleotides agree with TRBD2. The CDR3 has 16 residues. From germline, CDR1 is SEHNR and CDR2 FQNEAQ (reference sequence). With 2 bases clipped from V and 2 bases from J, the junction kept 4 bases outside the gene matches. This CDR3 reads CASSLYLAGTYNEQFF. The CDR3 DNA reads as TGTGCCAGCAGCTTATACCTAGCGGGAACCTACAATGAGCAGTTCTTC.

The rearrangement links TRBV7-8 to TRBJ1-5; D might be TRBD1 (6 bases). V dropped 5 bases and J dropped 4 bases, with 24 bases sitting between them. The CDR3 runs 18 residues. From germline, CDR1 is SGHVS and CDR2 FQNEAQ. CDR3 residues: CASSRRMRDIGPNQPQHF. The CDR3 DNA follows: TGTGCCAGCAGCCGGAGGATGAGGGACATCGGTCCTAATCAGCCCCAGCATTTT.

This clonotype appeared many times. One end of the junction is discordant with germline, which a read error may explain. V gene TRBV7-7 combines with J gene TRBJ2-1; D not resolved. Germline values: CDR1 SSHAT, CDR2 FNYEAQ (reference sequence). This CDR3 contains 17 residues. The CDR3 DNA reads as TGTGCTAGCAGCTTAAAATCGAAGCGAAGCTCCTACAATGAGCAGTTCTTC. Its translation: CASSLKSKRSSYNEQFF.

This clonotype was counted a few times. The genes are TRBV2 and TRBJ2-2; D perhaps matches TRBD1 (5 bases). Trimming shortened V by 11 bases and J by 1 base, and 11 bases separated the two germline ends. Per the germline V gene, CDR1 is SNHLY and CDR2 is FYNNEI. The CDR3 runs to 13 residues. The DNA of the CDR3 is TGTGCCCTCTTCCAGGGGAACACCGGGGAGCTGTTTTTT. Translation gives CALFQGNTGELFF.

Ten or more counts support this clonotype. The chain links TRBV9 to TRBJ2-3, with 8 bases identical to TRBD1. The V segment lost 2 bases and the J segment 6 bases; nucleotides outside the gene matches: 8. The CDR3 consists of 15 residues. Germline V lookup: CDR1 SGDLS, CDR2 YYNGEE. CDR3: CASSVWTGPPDTQYF. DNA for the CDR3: TGTGCCAGCAGCGTTTGGACAGGGCCACCGGATACGCAGTATTTT.

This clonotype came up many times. CDR3 DNA sequence: TGCAGCGTTGAACGGCGGTCGTTTTACAATGAGCAGTTCTTC. Its protein product is CSVERRSFYNEQFF. J is TRBJ2-1 and V is TRBV29-1; D is undetermined. The germline CDR1 and CDR2 sequences are SQVTM and ANQGSEA. Trimming shortened V by 2 bases and J by 4 bases, and 12 bases separated the two germline ends. CDR3 length: 14 amino acids.

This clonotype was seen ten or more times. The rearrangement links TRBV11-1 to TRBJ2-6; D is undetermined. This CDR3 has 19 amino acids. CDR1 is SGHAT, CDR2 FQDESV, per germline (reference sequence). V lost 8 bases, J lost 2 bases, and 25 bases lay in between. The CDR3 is CASPRSDSAITAGANVLTF. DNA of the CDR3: TGTGCCAGCCCCCGGTCTGACTCGGCGATAACAGCTGGGGCCAACGTCCTGACTTTC.

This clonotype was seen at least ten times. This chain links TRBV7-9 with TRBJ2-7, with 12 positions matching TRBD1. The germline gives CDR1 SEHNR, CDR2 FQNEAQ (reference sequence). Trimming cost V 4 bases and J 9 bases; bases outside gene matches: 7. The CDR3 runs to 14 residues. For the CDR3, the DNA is TGTGCCAGCAGCTCATGGGACAGGGGGCGGCCGCAGTACTTC. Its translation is CASSSWDRGRPQYF.

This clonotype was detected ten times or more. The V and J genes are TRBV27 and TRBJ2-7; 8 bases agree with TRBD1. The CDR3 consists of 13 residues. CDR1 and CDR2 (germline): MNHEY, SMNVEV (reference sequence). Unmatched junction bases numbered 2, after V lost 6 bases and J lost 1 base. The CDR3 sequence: CASRTGGSYEQYF. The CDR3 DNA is TGTGCCAGCAGAACAGGGGGATCCTACGAGCAGTACTTC.

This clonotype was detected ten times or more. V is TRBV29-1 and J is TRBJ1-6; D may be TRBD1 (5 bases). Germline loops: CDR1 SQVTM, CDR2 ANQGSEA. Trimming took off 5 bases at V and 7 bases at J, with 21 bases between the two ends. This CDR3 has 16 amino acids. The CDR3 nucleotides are TGCAGCGTTAACCGTACTCCGGGGGAAGGGAATTCACCCCTCCACTTT. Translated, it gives CSVNRTPGEGNSPLHF.

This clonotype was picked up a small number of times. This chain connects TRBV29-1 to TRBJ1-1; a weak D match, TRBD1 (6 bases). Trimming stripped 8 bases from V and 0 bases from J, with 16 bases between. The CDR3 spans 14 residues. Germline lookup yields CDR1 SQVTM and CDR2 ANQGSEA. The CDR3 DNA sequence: TGCAGCACTCGCAAACAGGGCGTGAACACTGAAGCTTTCTTT. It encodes CSTRKQGVNTEAFF.